The 31 T cell receptor beta chains presented below share a single source sample, sequenced in a study of T cell responses to AZD1222 COVID-19 vaccine. The assay was immunoSEQ multiplex PCR, and TCRdb's table has in-frame clones only and misses some. The data hold around 110,000 clones, with 88% observed a single time. The sequencing here drew on peripheral blood, taken on day 0 of AZD1222 vaccination. The source is an adult in good health.

This sequence joins TRBV30 and TRBJ2-3, with 9 bases aligning to TRBD2. Per germline, CDR1 GTSNPN and CDR2 SVGIG (reference sequence). The CDR3 is made up of 15 amino acids. Trimming at V came to 7 bases and at J to 8 bases, leaving 16 bases not matched to a gene. CDR3 DNA: TGTGCCTCATCGATTAGCGGGAGTTTACAGACTACGCAGTATTTT. It specifies CASSISGSLQTTQYF. Variable domain in full (rest from reference TRBV30 and TRBJ2-3): SQTIHQWPATLVQPVGSPLSLECTVEGTSNPNLYWYRQAAGRGLQLLFYSVGIGQISSEVPQNLSASRPQDRQFILSSKKLLLSDSGFYLCASSISGSLQTTQYFGPGTRLTVL.

This chain links TRBV9 with TRBJ2-3; D possibly matches TRBD1 or TRBD2 (5 bases each). Germline lookup yields CDR1 SGDLS and CDR2 YYNGEE. The length of the CDR3 is 15 residues. The V end lost 3 bases, the J end lost 6 bases, and 17 bases lay between the germline ends. The CDR3 DNA reads TGTGCCAGCAGCGCAGGTGGGACGCGGATGGATACGCAGTATTTT. It yields the protein CASSAGGTRMDTQYF.

The chain combines TRBV14 with TRBJ2-3; D unresolved. CDR1 and CDR2 (germline): SGHDN, FVKESK. CDR3 size: 17 residues. Trimming shortened V by 0 bases and J by 0 bases, and 13 bases separated the two germline ends. The CDR3, as DNA: TGTGCCAGCAGCCAAGATTGGGTCGGATTTAGCACAGATACGCAGTATTTT. This translates into CASSQDWVGFSTDTQYF.

The chain recombines TRBV30 with TRBJ1-6, with D tentatively TRBD1 (5 bases). The germline gives CDR1 GTSNPN, CDR2 SVGIG (reference sequence). V was shortened by 0 bases and J by 0 bases, with 12 bases between the two germline ends. CDR3 length equals 17 residues. This CDR3 is CAWSVARVPSYNSPLHF. CDR3 nucleotide sequence: TGTGCCTGGAGTGTAGCCAGGGTTCCCTCCTATAATTCACCCCTCCACTTT.

This clone was seen a handful of times. This rearrangement joins TRBV7-9 to TRBJ1-3, with D tentatively TRBD1 (5 bases). This CDR3 is 15 amino acids long. Germline CDR1 SEHNR, CDR2 FQNEAQ (reference sequence). Trimming took 3 bases from V and 0 from J, leaving 9 bases between them. The CDR3 region has the DNA TGTGCCAGCAGCTTCTCTCAGGGCTCTGGAAACACCATATATTTT. Translated, it gives CASSFSQGSGNTIYF.

The chain employs TRBV7-2 and TRBJ2-3, with 11 bases matching TRBD2. The CDR3 extends over 16 amino acids. Trimming at V came to 0 bases and at J to 4 bases, leaving 3 bases not matched to a gene. CDR1 and CDR2 (germline): SGHTA, FQGNSA. The CDR3: CASSLAISGRADTQYF. CDR3 coding DNA: TGTGCCAGCAGCTTAGCTATTAGCGGGAGGGCAGATACGCAGTATTTT.

The chain joins TRBV12-5 to TRBJ2-3; D remains unclear. This CDR3 region has 13 residues. V lost 5 bases to trimming and J lost 2 bases, with 8 bases between them. The V gene's germline CDR1 is LGHNT and CDR2 FRNRAP. The CDR3 DNA reads as TGTGCTAGTGGTCCTGAACACACAGATACGCAGTATTTT. Protein: CASGPEHTDTQYF.

CDR3 sequence (DNA): TGCGCCAGCAGCAGTTCGGGACATAGCACTAATGAAAAACTGTTTTTT. This gives the protein CASSSSGHSTNEKLFF. The genes are TRBV5-1 and TRBJ1-4; TRBD1 might be the D (6 bases). Germline V gene data show CDR1 as SGHRS and CDR2 as YFSETQ. Trimming left V 4 bases short and J 2 bases short, with 15 bases between. The CDR3 consists of 16 residues.

This chain joins TRBV2 and TRBJ2-3; TRBD2 matches at 7 bases. Unmatched junction bases numbered 2, after V lost 6 bases and J lost 2 bases. CDR1 is SNHLY, CDR2 FYNNEI, per germline. This CDR3 contains 13 residues. CDR3 in amino acids: CASRGTTTDTQYF. Written as DNA, the CDR3 is TGTGCCAGCAGGGGGACTACCACAGATACGCAGTATTTT.

The rearrangement joins TRBV7-8 to TRBJ1-1, with a weak D call TRBD1 (5 bases). CDR1 SGHVS and CDR2 FQNEAQ come from the germline V gene. The CDR3 runs 13 residues. The V gene lost 0 bases and the J gene lost 3 bases, with 5 bases spanning the gap. The CDR3 here is CASSLAGDTEAFF. CDR3 nucleotides: TGTGCCAGCAGCTTAGCAGGGGACACTGAAGCTTTCTTT.

CDR3 nucleotides: TGTGCCAGTAGTCCCGGGGGACAGCTAAGCACAGATACGCAGTATTTT. As protein: CASSPGGQLSTDTQYF. This rearrangement joins TRBV19 to TRBJ2-3, with D possibly TRBD1 on 7 matching bases. The CDR3 is made up of 16 amino acids. Per the germline V gene, CDR1 is LNHDA and CDR2 is SQIVND (reference sequence). The V end lost 5 bases, the J end lost 0 bases, and 15 bases lay between the germline ends.

V gene TRBV2 combines with J gene TRBJ1-2; D uncertain. V was clipped by 7 bases and J by 1 base, with 10 bases between them. This CDR3 is built from 13 residues. Germline V gives CDR1 SNHLY, CDR2 FYNNEI. CDR3 in DNA: TGTGCCAGCAAAAGGGAAATTAACTATGGCTACACCTTC. Protein sequence: CASKREINYGYTF.

The rearrangement joins TRBV4-2 to TRBJ2-1; D ambiguous. Germline CDR1 LGHNA, CDR2 YNFKEQ. Deletions cut 0 bases from V and 11 bases from J, with 11 bases between. This CDR3 has 13 residues. The CDR3, as DNA: TGTGCCAGCAGCCAAGAAACCGAGGCGCAGCAGTTCTTC. Protein product: CASSQETEAQQFF.

V gene TRBV27 combines with J gene TRBJ1-6, with TRBD1 matching over 8 bases. CDR3 length: 17 residues. Trimming at V came to 2 bases and at J to 8 bases, leaving 11 bases not matched to a gene. Germline V gene sequence: CDR1 MNHEY, CDR2 SMNVEV (reference sequence). This CDR3 is CASSLGNRDRKHSPLHF. CDR3 bases: TGTGCCAGCAGTTTAGGAAACCGGGACAGGAAGCATTCACCCCTCCACTTT.

The gene calls are TRBV19 and TRBJ1-1; D may be TRBD1 (6 bases). Germline CDR1 is LNHDA and CDR2 is SQIVND (reference sequence). V was pared by 10 bases and J by 0 bases, with 12 bases between. CDR3 length: 13 amino acids. CDR3 nucleotides: TGTGCCACCGGAGACAGGCTGAACACTGAAGCTTTCTTT. It encodes CATGDRLNTEAFF.

This chain links TRBV29-1 with TRBJ1-1, with D maybe TRBD1 (6 bases). Germline V gene data show CDR1 as SQVTM and CDR2 as ANQGSEA. This CDR3 region has 12 residues. V dropped 7 bases and J dropped 3 bases, with 12 bases sitting between them. The CDR3 nucleotides read TGCAGCGGAAACAGGGCTGACACTGAAGCTTTCTTT. Encoded protein: CSGNRADTEAFF.

The chain is built from TRBV30 and TRBJ1-2; D might be TRBD1 (5 bases). Per the germline V gene, CDR1 is GTSNPN and CDR2 is SVGIG (reference sequence). This CDR3 contains 13 residues. Between the trimmed V and J ends, which lost 2 bases and 4 bases, there was a span of 11 bases. In DNA, the CDR3 is TGTGCCTGGAGTTTGGGGCAGCTCTATGGCTACACCTTC. Amino acids: CAWSLGQLYGYTF.

Points on this clone: The same CDR3 arises from other DNA sequences in this sample as well. This rearrangement joins TRBV7-9 to TRBJ1-1; D remains ambiguous. The CDR3 sequence is 14 residues long. The ends were cut back, 1 base at V and 1 base at J, with 7 bases in the middle. Germline V gene lookup returns CDR1 SEHNR and CDR2 FQNEAQ (reference sequence). The CDR3 reads CASSLGGTNTEAFF. CDR3 bases: TGTGCCAGCAGCTTAGGGGGAACGAACACTGAAGCTTTCTTT.

The chain joins TRBV7-2 to TRBJ2-7, with a tentative D call TRBD1 (5 bases). Germline CDR1 and CDR2: SGHTA and FQGNSA. V was trimmed by 6 bases and J by 0 bases, leaving 15 bases between them. There are 15 residues in the CDR3. The DNA of the CDR3 is TGTGCCAGCAGTCGCCGACAGCCCCTCTCCTACGAGCAGTACTTC. Amino acids: CASSRRQPLSYEQYF.

This chain joins TRBV30 and TRBJ2-1, with 8 nucleotides matching TRBD1. Germline CDR1 reads GTSNPN; CDR2 reads SVGIG (reference sequence). The junction had 6 bases not matched to a gene; V was cut back by 1 base and J by 7 bases. The CDR3 runs to 14 residues. The CDR3, as DNA: TGTGCCTGGAGTGGACAGGGGAGTAGGAATGAGCAGTTCTTC. Translated: CAWSGQGSRNEQFF.

The chain has TRBV7-2 and TRBJ2-5; D is unclear. CDR1 and CDR2 from the germline V gene are SGHTA and FQGNSA. Trimming pared 5 bases from V and 0 bases from J, leaving 4 bases between. This CDR3 has 12 residues. CDR3 DNA sequence: TGTGCCAGCAGCCCGTACCAAGAGACCCAGTACTTC. Amino acids: CASSPYQETQYF. Full variable domain (remainder filled in from reference TRBV7-2 and TRBJ2-5): GAGVSQSPSNKVTEKGKDVELRCDPISGHTALYWYRQSLGQGLEFLIYFQGNSAPDKSGLPSDRFSAERTGGSVSTLTIQRTQQEDSAVYLCASSPYQETQYFGPGTRLLVL.

The V call is TRBV11-3, the J call TRBJ2-1; perhaps TRBD1 as D (6 bases). V was pared by 5 bases and J by 3 bases, with 23 bases between. The CDR3 sequence is 18 residues long. Per the germline V gene, CDR1 is SGHNT and CDR2 is YENEEA. The CDR3 region has the DNA TGTGCCAGCAGCGTAGGGGGTTTCCCAAGCGCTAGCTACAATGAGCAGTTCTTC. This translates into CASSVGGFPSASYNEQFF.

The chain joins TRBV6-5 to TRBJ1-6, with D perhaps TRBD1 (5 bases). Germline V gene sequence: CDR1 MNHEY, CDR2 SVGAGI. CDR3 size: 15 residues. Trimming took off 5 bases at V and 8 bases at J, with 16 bases between the two ends. The CDR3 DNA follows: TGTGCCAGCAGTCCCGACGGGGCCGGGGATTCACCCCTCCACTTT. Its protein product is CASSPDGAGDSPLHF.

This sequence joins TRBV7-2 and TRBJ2-3, with D possibly being TRBD2 (7 bases). Germline lookup yields CDR1 SGHTA and CDR2 FQGNSA. The ends were cut back, 9 bases at V and 2 bases at J, with 18 bases in the middle. The CDR3 loop spans 15 amino acids. DNA of the CDR3: TGTGCCAGTTTCGACTGGGGGGGCACCACAGATACGCAGTATTTT. This translates into CASFDWGGTTDTQYF.

The rearrangement uses TRBV28 and TRBJ1-1, with TRBD1 matching over 10 bases. The CDR3 spans 15 residues. CDR1 is MDHEN and CDR2 is SYDVKM in the germline V gene. The junction had 7 bases not matched to a gene; V was cut back by 7 bases and J by 2 bases. The CDR3 sequence: CASILRDRGNTEAFF. CDR3 nucleotides: TGTGCCAGCATTCTCCGGGACAGGGGAAACACTGAAGCTTTCTTT.

The chain recombines TRBV9 with TRBJ2-1, with D uncertain. In germline, CDR1 is SGDLS, CDR2 YYNGEE. The CDR3 sequence is 16 residues long. Trimming cost V 0 bases and J 0 bases, with 10 bases left between them. In DNA, the CDR3 is TGTGCCAGCAGCGTAGTGGGATCCAGCTCCTACAATGAGCAGTTCTTC. Encoded protein: CASSVVGSSSYNEQFF.

V and J are TRBV5-1 and TRBJ2-1; tentative D call: TRBD2 (5 bases). The V end lost 0 bases, the J end lost 6 bases, and 16 bases lay between the germline ends. From germline, CDR1 is SGHRS and CDR2 YFSETQ. The CDR3 contains 16 residues. The chain's CDR3 is CASSLGRGLGVNEQFF. As DNA, the CDR3 is TGCGCCAGCAGCTTGGGGCGCGGGCTAGGTGTCAATGAGCAGTTCTTC.

This clone was counted a single time. V and J are TRBV5-8 and TRBJ1-4; D unresolved. Trimming removed 5 bases from V and 6 bases from J, with 20 bases in between. The CDR3 runs to 16 residues. Per germline, CDR1 SGHTS and CDR2 YDEGEE. The CDR3 protein is CASSWAPPLGDEKLFF. CDR3 bases: TGTGCCAGCAGTTGGGCCCCCCCACTTGGGGATGAAAAACTGTTTTTT.

The chain employs TRBV5-1 and TRBJ2-3, with 7 nucleotides matching TRBD1. After removal of 3 bases from V and 2 bases from J, the junction contained 3 bases not matched to a gene. The CDR3 extends over 14 amino acids. CDR1 is SGHRS, CDR2 YFSETQ, per germline. The CDR3 loop is CASSSGGYTDTQYF. The CDR3 DNA reads as TGCGCCAGCAGCTCAGGGGGTTACACAGATACGCAGTATTTT.

V and J are TRBV5-1 and TRBJ1-5, with D perhaps matching TRBD1 (5 bases). Trimming pared 5 bases from V and 5 bases from J, leaving 14 bases between. CDR1 and CDR2 (germline): SGHRS, YFSETQ. The CDR3 runs 14 residues. CDR3 amino acids: CASSPSGPHQPQHF. In DNA, the CDR3 is TGCGCCAGCAGTCCTTCAGGGCCCCATCAGCCCCAGCATTTT.

The V gene is TRBV7-3, the J gene TRBJ1-1; D gene unclear. The V gene's germline CDR1 is SGHTA and CDR2 FQGTGA. V shed 0 bases and J shed 1 base, with 9 bases lying between them. The CDR3 has 15 residues. CDR3 in DNA: TGTGCCAGCAGCTTAACGAGGGAGCGGAACACTGAAGCTTTCTTT. Translated, it gives CASSLTRERNTEAFF.